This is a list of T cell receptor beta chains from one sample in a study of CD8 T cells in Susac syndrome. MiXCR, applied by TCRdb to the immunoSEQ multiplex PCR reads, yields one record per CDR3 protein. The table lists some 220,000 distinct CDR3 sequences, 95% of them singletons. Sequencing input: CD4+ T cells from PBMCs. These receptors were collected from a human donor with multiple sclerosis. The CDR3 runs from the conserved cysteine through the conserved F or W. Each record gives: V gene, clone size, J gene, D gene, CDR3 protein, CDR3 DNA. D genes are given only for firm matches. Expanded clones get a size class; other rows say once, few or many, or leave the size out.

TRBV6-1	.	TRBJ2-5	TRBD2	CASSVEREQYF	TGTGCCAGCAGTGTGGAGCGGGAACAGTACTTC
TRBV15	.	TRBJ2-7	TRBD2	CATRLTSGPSYEQYF	TGTGCCACCAGGCTTACTAGCGGGCCATCCTACGAGCAGTACTTC
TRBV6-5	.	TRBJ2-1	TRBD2	CASRTRTSGGALFNEQFF	TGTGCCAGCAGGACTCGAACTAGCGGGGGGGCCCTTTTCAATGAGCAGTTCTTC
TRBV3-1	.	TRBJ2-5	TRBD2	CASSQGLAGALGTQYF	TGTGCCAGCAGCCAAGGACTAGCGGGGGCCCTCGGGACCCAGTACTTC
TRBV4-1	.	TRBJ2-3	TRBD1	CASSQLQGAGDTQYF	TGCGCCAGCAGCCAGCTTCAGGGGGCGGGAGATACGCAGTATTTT
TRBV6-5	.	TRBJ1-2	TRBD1	CASAKRTGGANGYTF	TGTGCCAGCGCCAAAAGGACAGGGGGCGCGAATGGCTACACCTTC
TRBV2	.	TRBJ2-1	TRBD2	CASRWGGPYNEQFF	TGTGCCAGCAGGTGGGGGGGACCATACAATGAGCAGTTCTTC
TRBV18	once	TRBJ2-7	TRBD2	CASSPPGGSLYEQYF	TGTGCCAGCTCACCACCGGGCGGGAGTCTCTACGAGCAGTACTTC
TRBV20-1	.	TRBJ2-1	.	CSASGPSYNEQFF	TGCAGTGCTTCGGGTCCCTCCTACAATGAGCAGTTCTTC
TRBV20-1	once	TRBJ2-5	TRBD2	CSARDFLGLAGVETQYF	TGCAGTGCTAGAGATTTTTTAGGTCTAGCGGGAGTGGAGACCCAGTACTTC
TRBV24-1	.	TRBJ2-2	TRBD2	CATSDPTSGSTGELFF	TGTGCCACCAGTGATCCCACTAGCGGGAGTACCGGGGAGCTGTTTTTT
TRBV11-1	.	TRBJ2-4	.	CASSSSRGLAKNIQYF	TGTGCCAGCAGCTCTTCGAGGGGACTAGCCAAAAACATTCAGTACTTC
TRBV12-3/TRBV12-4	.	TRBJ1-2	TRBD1	CASSLGTGSAGYTF	TGTGCCAGCAGTTTAGGGACAGGGTCGGCGGGCTACACCTTC
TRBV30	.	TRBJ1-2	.	CAWSTGGPTTNYGYTF	TGTGCCTGGAGTACGGGGGGCCCTACCACTAACTATGGCTACACCTTC
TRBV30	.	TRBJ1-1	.	CAWRDRDEAFF	TGTGCCTGGAGGGACCGGGACGAAGCTTTCTTT
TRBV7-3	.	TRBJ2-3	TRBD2	CASSTQPGLAGADTQYF	TGTGCCAGCAGCACTCAACCGGGACTAGCGGGAGCAGATACGCAGTATTTT
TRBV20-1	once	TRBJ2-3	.	CSAPLRSGQDTQYF	TGCAGTGCTCCTCTCAGATCGGGGCAGGATACGCAGTATTTT
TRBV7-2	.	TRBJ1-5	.	CASSSGLIHQPQHF	TGTGCCAGCAGCAGCGGACTGATACATCAGCCCCAGCATTTT
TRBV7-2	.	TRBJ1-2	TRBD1	CASSAGAGGYGYTF	TGTGCCAGCAGCGCCGGAGCAGGGGGCTATGGCTACACCTTC
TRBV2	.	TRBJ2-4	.	CASKGLSGAKNIQYF	TGTGCCAGCAAAGGACTATCTGGAGCCAAAAACATTCAGTACTTC
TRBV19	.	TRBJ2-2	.	CASSMSGTGELFF	TGTGCCAGTAGTATGTCGGGTACCGGGGAGCTGTTTTTT
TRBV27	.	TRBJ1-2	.	CASSGTGRGGYTF	TGTGCCAGCAGCGGGACGGGCCGCGGTGGCTACACCTTC
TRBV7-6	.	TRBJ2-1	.	CASSSRRAPYNEQFF	TGTGCCAGCAGCTCAAGGCGGGCCCCCTACAATGAGCAGTTCTTC
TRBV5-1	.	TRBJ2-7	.	CASSSLTTLSYEQYF	TGCGCCAGCAGCTCCCTGACAACACTCTCCTACGAGCAGTACTTC
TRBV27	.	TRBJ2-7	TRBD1	CASSHDRGQNYEQYF	TGTGCCAGCAGCCACGACAGGGGGCAAAACTACGAGCAGTACTTC
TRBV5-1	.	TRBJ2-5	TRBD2	CASSLERGGETQYF	TGCGCCAGCAGCTTGGAGAGGGGAGGGGAGACCCAGTACTTC
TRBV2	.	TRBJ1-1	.	CASKSTEMNTEAFF	TGTGCCAGCAAGTCGACAGAGATGAACACTGAAGCTTTCTTT
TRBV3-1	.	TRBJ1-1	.	CASSQRRLMNTEAFF	TGTGCCAGCAGCCAACGACGGTTAATGAACACTGAAGCTTTCTTT
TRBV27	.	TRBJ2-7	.	CASSRGAVNEQYF	TGTGCCAGCAGTAGGGGGGCGGTGAACGAGCAGTACTTC
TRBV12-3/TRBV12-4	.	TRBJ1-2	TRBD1	CASSSGQAVYTF	TGTGCCAGCAGTTCCGGACAGGCAGTCTACACCTTC
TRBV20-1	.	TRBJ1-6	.	CSGKRPSPLHF	TGCAGTGGGAAAAGGCCTTCACCCCTCCACTTT
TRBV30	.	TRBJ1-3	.	CAWSVLQGWLAGNTIYF	TGTGCCTGGAGTGTACTACAGGGTTGGTTGGCTGGAAACACCATATATTTT
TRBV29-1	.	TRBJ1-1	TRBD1	CSVGQGVMNTEAFF	TGCAGCGTCGGACAGGGAGTCATGAACACTGAAGCTTTCTTT
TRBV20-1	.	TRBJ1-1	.	CSARAPALGNTEAFF	TGCAGTGCTAGAGCCCCGGCCCTGGGGAACACTGAAGCTTTCTTT
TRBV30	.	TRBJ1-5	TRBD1	CAWSVQGKGSDQPQHF	TGTGCCTGGAGTGTACAGGGGAAGGGTTCGGATCAGCCCCAGCATTTT
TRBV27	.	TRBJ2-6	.	CASSLPGQSLGANVLTF	TGTGCCAGCAGTTTACCCGGACAGTCTCTGGGTGCCAACGTCCTGACTTTC
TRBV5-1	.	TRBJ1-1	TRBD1	CASSSDRGAFF	TGCGCCAGCAGCTCCGACAGGGGAGCTTTCTTT
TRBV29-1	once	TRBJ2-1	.	CSAREAEQFF	TGCAGCGCTCGAGAGGCTGAGCAGTTCTTC
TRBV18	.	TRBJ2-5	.	CASSPSRETQYF	TGTGCCAGCTCACCGTCCCGAGAGACCCAGTACTTC
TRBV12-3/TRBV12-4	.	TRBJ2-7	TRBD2	CASSLFPRTSGRASGEQYF	TGTGCCAGCAGTCTCTTCCCCCGGACTAGCGGGAGGGCCTCCGGCGAGCAGTACTTC
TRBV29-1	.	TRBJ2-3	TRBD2	CSPRTSPSTDTQYF	TGCAGCCCACGGACTAGCCCTAGCACAGATACGCAGTATTTT
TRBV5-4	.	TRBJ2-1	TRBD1	CASSSGQGTNNEQFF	TGTGCCAGCAGCTCGGGACAGGGAACTAACAATGAGCAGTTCTTC
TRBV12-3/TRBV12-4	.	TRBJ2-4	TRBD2	CASSSPGLGMGF	TGTGCCAGCAGTTCCCCGGGACTAGGGATGGGGTTC
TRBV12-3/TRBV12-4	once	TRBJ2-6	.	CASSFGPPADRPTF	TGTGCCAGCAGCTTTGGCCCTCCCGCGGACAGACCAACTTTC
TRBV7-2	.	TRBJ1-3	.	CASSLDRGTGNTIYF	TGTGCCAGCAGCTTAGATAGAGGAACTGGAAACACCATATATTTT
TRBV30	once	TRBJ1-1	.	CAWSLPQGAEAFF	TGTGCCTGGAGTCTTCCCCAGGGAGCAGAAGCTTTCTTT
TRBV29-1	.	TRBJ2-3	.	CSGAPGTDTQYF	TGCAGCGGAGCCCCCGGGACAGATACGCAGTATTTT
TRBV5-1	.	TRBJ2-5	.	CASSPFIQETQYF	TGCGCCAGCAGCCCATTTATCCAAGAGACCCAGTACTTC
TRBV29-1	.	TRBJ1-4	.	CSAVGAATNEKLFF	TGCAGCGCCGTGGGAGCGGCAACTAATGAAAAACTGTTTTTT
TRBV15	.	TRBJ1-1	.	CATSRVLTEAFF	TGTGCCACCAGCAGAGTTCTCACTGAAGCTTTCTTT
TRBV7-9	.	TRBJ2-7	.	CASSLTSGGYEQYF	TGTGCCAGCAGCTTGACTAGTGGGGGTTACGAGCAGTACTTC
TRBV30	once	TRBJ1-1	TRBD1	CAWSGDRGYTEAFF	TGTGCCTGGAGTGGGGACAGGGGGTACACTGAAGCTTTCTTT
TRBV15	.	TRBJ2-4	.	CATSRAGTGNIQYF	TGTGCCACCAGCAGAGCTGGAACTGGGAACATTCAGTACTTC
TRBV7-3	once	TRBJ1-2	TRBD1	CASSRTGGYSRYTF	TGTGCCAGCAGTAGGACAGGGGGATACAGTCGCTACACCTTC